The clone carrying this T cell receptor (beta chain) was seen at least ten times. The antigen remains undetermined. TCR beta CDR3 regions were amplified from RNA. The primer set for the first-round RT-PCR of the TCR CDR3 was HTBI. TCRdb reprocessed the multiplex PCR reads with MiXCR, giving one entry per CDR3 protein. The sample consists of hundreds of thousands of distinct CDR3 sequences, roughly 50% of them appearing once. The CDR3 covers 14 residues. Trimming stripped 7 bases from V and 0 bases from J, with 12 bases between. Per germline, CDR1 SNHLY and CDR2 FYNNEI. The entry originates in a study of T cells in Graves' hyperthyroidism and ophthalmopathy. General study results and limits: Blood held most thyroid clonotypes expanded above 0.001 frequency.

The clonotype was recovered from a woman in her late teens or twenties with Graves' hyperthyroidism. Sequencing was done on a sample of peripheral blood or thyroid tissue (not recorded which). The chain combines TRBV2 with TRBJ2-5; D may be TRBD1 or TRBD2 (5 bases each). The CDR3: CASMGRGYQETQYF. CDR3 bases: TGTGCCAGCATGGGGCGAGGGTACCAAGAGACCCAGTACTTC. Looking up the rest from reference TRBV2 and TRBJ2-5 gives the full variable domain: EPEVTQTPSHQVTQMGQEVILRCVPISNHLYFYWYRQILGQKVEFLVSFYNNEISEKSEIFDDQFSVERPDGSNFTLKIRSTKLEDSAMYFCASMGRGYQETQYFGPGTRLLVL.